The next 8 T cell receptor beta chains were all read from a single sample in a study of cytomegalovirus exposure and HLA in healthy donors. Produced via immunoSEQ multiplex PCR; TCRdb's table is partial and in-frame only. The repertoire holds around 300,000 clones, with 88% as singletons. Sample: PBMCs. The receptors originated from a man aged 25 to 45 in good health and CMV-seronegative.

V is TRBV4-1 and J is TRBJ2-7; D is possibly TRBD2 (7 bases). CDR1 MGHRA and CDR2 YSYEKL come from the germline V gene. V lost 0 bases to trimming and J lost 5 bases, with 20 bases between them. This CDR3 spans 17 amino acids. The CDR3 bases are TGCGCCAGCAGCCAAGAGCGGACTCCAGGGGCGGGGGACGAGCAGTACTTC. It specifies CASSQERTPGAGDEQYF.

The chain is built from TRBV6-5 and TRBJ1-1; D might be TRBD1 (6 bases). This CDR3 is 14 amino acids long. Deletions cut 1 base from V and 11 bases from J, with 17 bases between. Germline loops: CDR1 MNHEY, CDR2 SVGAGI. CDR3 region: CASSYLVGGGEAFF. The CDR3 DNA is TGTGCCAGCAGTTACTTGGTTGGCGGGGGCGAGGCTTTCTTT.

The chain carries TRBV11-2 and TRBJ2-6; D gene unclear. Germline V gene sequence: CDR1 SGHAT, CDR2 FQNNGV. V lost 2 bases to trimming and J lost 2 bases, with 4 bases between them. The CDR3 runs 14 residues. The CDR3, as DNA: TGTGCCAGCAGCTTAACGGCTGGGGCCAACGTCCTGACTTTC. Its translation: CASSLTAGANVLTF. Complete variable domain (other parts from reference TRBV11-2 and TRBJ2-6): EAGVAQSPRYKIIEKRQSVAFWCNPISGHATLYWYQQILGQGPKLLIQFQNNGVVDDSQLPKDRFSAERLKGVDSTLKIQPAKLEDSAVYLCASSLTAGANVLTFGAGSRLTVL.

The CDR3 DNA sequence: TGTGCCAGCAGTTCGGGGGGGCTTGGTCGTGGCTACACCTTC. Residues: CASSSGGLGRGYTF. The J gene is TRBJ1-2, the V gene TRBV27; possibly TRBD1 for D (6 bases). The CDR3 totals 14 residues. V lost 4 bases and J 7 bases, leaving 16 bases between the germline ends. The germline V gene has CDR1 MNHEY and CDR2 SMNVEV (reference sequence).

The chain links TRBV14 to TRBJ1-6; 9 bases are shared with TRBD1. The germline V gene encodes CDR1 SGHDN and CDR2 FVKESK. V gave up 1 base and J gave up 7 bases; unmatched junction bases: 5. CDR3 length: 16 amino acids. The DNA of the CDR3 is TGTGCCAGCAGCCAAGCAACAGGGGGCTGGAATTCACCCCTCCACTTT. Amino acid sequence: CASSQATGGWNSPLHF.

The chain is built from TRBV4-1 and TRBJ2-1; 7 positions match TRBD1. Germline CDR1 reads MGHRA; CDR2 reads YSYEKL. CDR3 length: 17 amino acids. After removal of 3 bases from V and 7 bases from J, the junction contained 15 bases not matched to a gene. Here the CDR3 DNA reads TGCGCCAGCAGCCATCCGACGGTCCAGGGGGTTAGGAATGAGCAGTTCTTC. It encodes CASSHPTVQGVRNEQFF.

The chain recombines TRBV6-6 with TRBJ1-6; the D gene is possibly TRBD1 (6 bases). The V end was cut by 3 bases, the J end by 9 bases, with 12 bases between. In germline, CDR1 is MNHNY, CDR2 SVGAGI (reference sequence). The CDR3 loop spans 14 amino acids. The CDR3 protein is CASSYQGPGSPLHF. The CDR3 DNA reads TGTGCCAGCAGTTATCAGGGGCCGGGTTCACCCCTCCACTTT.

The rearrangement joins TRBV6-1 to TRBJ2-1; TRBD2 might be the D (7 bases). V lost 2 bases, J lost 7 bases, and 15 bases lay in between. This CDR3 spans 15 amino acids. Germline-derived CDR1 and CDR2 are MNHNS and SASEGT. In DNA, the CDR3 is TGTGCCAGCAGTGAAATGGGGGGGCAGGGGAATGAGCAGTTCTTC. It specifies CASSEMGGQGNEQFF.